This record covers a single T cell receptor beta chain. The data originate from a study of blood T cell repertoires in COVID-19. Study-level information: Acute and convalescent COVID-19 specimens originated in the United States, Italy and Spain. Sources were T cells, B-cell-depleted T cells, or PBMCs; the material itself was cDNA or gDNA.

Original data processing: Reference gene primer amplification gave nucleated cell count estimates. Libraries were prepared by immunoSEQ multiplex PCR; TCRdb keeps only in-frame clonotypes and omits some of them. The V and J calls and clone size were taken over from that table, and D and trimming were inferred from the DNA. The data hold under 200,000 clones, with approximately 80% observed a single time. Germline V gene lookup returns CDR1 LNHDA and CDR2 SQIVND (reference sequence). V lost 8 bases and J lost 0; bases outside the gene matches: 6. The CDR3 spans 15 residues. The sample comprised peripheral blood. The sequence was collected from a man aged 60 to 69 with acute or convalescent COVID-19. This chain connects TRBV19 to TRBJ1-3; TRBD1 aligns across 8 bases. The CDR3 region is CASSGQAFSGNTIYF. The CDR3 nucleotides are TGTGCCAGTTCGGGACAGGCATTCTCTGGAAACACCATATATTTT.